One T cell receptor beta chain is described in this entry. In the authors' workflow: Amplification with reference gene primers provided the estimates of nucleated cell counts. TCRdb's copy holds only in-frame clones and misses some; the assay was immunoSEQ multiplex PCR. The V and J calls and clone size come from that table; D and trimming were worked out from the DNA. The sample comprises 300,000 to 350,000 clones, more than 70% of which are singletons, and 7% to 8% rests with the top ten. This entry comes from a study of blood T cell repertoires in COVID-19. In the study overall: COVID-19 samples from acute and convalescent phases originated in the United States, Italy and Spain.

CDR3 size: 11 residues. Trimming removed 1 base from V and 10 bases from J, with 5 bases in between. The germline CDR1 and CDR2 sequences are LGHDT and YNNKEL (reference sequence). This sequence joins TRBV3-1 (or the pseudogene TRBV3-2) and TRBJ2-1; possibly TRBD1 for D (5 bases). The sequenced material came from peripheral blood. The clonotype comes from a woman aged 70-85 years with COVID-19, enrolled during active disease. CDR3 region: CASSQGTEQFF. The CDR3 nucleotides read TGTGCCAGCAGCCAAGGGACAGAGCAGTTCTTC.